The clone carrying this T cell receptor beta chain was found once. Its antigen remains unknown. The data are from a study of OX40 agonist ivuxolimab in advanced cancers. Whole-study results and caveats: There was clonal expansion of CD4+ and CD8+ blood T cells by week 6 at 0.1 to 3.0 mg/kg.

Using immunoSEQ multiplex PCR, the repertoire was profiled, and TCRdb retains in-frame clones only, with some absent. The sample holds 50,000 to 65,000 clones, around 85% seen once. The CDR3 extends over 15 amino acids. The V end lost 5 bases, the J end lost 1 base, and 15 bases lay between the germline ends. Germline CDR1 and CDR2: SGHTA and FQGNSA. Source: CD4+ or CD8+ T cells sorted from blood, taken in a trial of the OX40 agonist ivuxolimab. The chain employs TRBV7-2 and TRBJ2-7; no definite D call. The TCR sequence derives from an adult with an advanced solid tumor such as melanoma, head and neck, liver or kidney cancer. The CDR3 DNA is TGTGCCAGCAGCGAACTGCCTAGGCTTTCCTACGAGCAGTACTTC. Encoded protein: CASSELPRLSYEQYF.